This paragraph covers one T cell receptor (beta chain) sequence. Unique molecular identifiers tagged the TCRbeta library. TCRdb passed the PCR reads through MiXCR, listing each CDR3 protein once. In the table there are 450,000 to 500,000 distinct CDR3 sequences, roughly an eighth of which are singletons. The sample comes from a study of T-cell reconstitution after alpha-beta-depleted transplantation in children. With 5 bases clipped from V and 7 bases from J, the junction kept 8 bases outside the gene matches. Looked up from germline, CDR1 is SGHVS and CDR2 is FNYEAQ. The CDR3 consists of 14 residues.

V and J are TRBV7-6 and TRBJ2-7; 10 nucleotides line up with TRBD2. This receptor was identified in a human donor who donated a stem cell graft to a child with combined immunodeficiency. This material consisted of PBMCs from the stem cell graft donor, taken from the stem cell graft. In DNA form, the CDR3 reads TGTGCCAGCAGCCTCCTAGCGGGAGTAGTTGAGCAGTACTTC. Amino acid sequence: CASSLLAGVVEQYF. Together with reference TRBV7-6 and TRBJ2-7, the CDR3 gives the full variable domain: GAGVSQSPRYKVTKRGQDVALRCDPISGHVSLYWYRQALGQGPEFLTYFNYEAQQDKSGLPNDRFSAERPEGSISTLTIQRTEQRDSAMYRCASSLLAGVVEQYFGPGTRLTVT.